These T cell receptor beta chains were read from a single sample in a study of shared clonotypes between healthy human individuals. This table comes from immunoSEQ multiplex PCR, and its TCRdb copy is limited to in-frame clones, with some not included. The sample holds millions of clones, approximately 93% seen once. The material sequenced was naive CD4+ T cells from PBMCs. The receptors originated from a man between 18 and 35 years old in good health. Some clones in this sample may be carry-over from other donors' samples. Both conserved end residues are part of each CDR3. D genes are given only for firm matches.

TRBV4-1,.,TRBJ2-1,CASSQGRPLSYNEQFF,TGCGCCAGCAGCCAAGGCCGTCCCCTCTCCTACAATGAGCAGTTCTTC
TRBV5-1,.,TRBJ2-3,CASSFTGKATQYF,TGCGCCAGCAGCTTCACAGGGAAGGCTACGCAGTATTTT
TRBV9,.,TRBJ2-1,CASTGKAYNEQFF,TGTGCCAGCACGGGCAAGGCCTACAATGAGCAGTTCTTC
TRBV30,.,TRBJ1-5,CAFGTWGSNQPQHF,TGTGCCTTTGGGACGTGGGGTAGCAATCAGCCCCAGCATTTT
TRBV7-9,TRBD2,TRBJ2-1,CASSSASSGGVYNEQFF,TGTGCCAGCAGCTCAGCCTCTAGCGGGGGGGTCTACAATGAGCAGTTCTTC
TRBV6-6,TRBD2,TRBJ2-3,CASRARIAGGGDTQYF,TGTGCCAGCAGAGCCCGTATAGCGGGAGGAGGAGATACGCAGTATTTT
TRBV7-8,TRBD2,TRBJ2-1,CASSLVGLAGNEQFF,TGTGCCAGCAGCTTAGTGGGACTAGCGGGGAATGAGCAGTTCTTC
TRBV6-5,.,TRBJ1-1,CASSYRARASTEAFF,TGTGCCAGCAGTTACCGCGCCAGGGCATCCACTGAAGCTTTCTTT
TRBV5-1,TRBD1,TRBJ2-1,CASSWGGQVTYNEQFF,TGCGCCAGCAGCTGGGGTGGACAGGTTACCTACAATGAGCAGTTCTTC
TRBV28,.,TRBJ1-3,CASRGTQLSGNTIYF,TGTGCCAGCAGGGGGACGCAGCTCTCTGGAAACACCATATATTTT
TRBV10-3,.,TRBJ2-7,CAISERLLYEQYF,TGTGCCATCAGTGAGAGGTTACTCTACGAGCAGTACTTC
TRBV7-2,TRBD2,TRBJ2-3,CASSGTSGGTDTQYF,TGTGCCAGCAGCGGGACGAGCGGGGGCACAGATACGCAGTATTTT
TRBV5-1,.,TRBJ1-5,CASSPLGTGNQPQHF,TGCGCCAGCAGCCCCCTTGGGACCGGGAATCAGCCCCAGCATTTT
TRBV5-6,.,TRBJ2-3,CASSFRWELQYF,TGTGCCAGCAGCTTCCGTTGGGAGCTGCAGTATTTT
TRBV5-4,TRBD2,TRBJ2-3,CASSFTFIREAKDTQYF,TGTGCCAGCAGCTTTACATTCATACGGGAGGCAAAGGATACGCAGTATTTT
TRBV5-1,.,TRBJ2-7,CASSSPGIHEQYF,TGCGCCAGCAGCTCACCCGGGATTCACGAGCAGTACTTC